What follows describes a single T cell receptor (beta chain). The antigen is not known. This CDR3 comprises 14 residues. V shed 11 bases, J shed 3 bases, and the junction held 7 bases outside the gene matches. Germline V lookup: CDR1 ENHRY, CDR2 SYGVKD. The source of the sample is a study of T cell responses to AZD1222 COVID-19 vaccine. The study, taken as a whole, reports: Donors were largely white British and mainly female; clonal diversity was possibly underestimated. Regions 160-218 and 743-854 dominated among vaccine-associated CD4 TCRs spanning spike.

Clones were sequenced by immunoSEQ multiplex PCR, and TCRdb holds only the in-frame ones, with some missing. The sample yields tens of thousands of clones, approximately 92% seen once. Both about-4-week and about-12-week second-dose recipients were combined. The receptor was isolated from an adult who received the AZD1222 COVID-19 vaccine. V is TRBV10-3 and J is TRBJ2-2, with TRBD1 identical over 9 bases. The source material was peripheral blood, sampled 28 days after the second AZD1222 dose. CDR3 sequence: CALRTGVDTGELFF. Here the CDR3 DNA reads TGTGCCCTTCGGACAGGGGTCGACACCGGGGAGCTGTTTTTT.